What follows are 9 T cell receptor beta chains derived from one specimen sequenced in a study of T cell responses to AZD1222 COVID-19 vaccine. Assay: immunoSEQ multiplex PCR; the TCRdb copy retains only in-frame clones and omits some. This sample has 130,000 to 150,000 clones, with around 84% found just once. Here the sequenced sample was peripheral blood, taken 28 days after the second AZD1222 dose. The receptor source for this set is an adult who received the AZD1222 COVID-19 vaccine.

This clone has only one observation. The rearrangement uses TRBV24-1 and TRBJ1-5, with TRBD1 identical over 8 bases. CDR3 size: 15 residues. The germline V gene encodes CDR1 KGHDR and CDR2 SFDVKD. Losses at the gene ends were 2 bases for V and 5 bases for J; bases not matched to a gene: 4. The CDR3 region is CATSDSGQGDQPQHF. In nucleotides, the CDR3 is TGTGCCACCAGTGATTCCGGACAGGGTGATCAGCCCCAGCATTTT.

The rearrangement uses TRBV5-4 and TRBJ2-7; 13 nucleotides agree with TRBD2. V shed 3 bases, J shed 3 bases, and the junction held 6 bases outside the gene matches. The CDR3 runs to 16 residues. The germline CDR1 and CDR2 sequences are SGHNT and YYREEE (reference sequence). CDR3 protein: CASSSRTSGSFYEQYF. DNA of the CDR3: TGTGCCAGCAGCTCCCGGACTAGCGGGAGCTTCTACGAGCAGTACTTC. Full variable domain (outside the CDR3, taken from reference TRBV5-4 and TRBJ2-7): ETGVTQSPTHLIKTRGQQVTLRCSSQSGHNTVSWYQQALGQGPQFIFQYYREEENGRGNFPPRFSGLQFPNYSSELNVNALELDDSALYLCASSSRTSGSFYEQYFGPGTRLTVT.

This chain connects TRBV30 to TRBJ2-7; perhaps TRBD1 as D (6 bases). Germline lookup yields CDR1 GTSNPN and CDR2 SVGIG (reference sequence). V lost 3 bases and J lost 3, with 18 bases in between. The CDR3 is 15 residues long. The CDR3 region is CAWRKSYTGNYEQYF. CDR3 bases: TGTGCCTGGAGGAAATCATATACAGGGAACTACGAGCAGTACTTC.

The CDR3 loop is CASSQGDPAGSTDTQYF. CDR3 nucleotide sequence: TGCGCCAGCAGCCAAGGCGACCCAGCGGGGAGCACAGATACGCAGTATTTT. V usage is TRBV4-1 and J usage is TRBJ2-3; 7 nucleotides line up with TRBD2. Germline V gene sequence: CDR1 MGHRA, CDR2 YSYEKL. The CDR3 length is 17 residues. The V segment lost 1 base and the J segment 0 bases; nucleotides outside the gene matches: 7.

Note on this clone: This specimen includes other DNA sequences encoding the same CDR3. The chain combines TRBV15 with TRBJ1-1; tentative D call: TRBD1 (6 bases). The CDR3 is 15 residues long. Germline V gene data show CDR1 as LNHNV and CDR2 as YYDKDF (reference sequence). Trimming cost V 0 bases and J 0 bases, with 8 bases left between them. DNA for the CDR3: TGTGCCACCAGCAGAGAAACAGGGATGAACACTGAAGCTTTCTTT. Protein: CATSRETGMNTEAFF.

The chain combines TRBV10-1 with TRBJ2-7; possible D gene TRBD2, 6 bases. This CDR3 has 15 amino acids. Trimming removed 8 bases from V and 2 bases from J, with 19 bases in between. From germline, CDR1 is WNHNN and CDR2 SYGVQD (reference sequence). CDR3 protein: CASAPPGSGTYEQYF. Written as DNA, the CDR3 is TGCGCCAGCGCTCCCCCGGGTAGCGGAACCTACGAGCAGTACTTC.

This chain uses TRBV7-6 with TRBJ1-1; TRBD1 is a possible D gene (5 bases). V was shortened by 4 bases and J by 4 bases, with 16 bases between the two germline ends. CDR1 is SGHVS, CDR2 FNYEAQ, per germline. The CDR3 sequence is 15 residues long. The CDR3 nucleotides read TGTGCCAGCAGCTCTTCCGGGACTGTCCCCACTGAAGCTTTCTTT. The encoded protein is CASSSSGTVPTEAFF.

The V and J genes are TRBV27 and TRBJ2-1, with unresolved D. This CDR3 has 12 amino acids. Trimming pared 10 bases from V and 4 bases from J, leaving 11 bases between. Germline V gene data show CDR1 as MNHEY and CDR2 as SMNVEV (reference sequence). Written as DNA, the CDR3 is TGTGCCACCTATGACGGTTACAATGAGCAGTTCTTC. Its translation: CATYDGYNEQFF.

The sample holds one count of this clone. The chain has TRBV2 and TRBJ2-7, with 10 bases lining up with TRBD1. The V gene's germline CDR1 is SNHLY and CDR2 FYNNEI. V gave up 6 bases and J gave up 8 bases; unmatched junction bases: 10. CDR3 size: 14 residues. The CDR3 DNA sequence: TGTGCCAGCAGAGCGGGACAGGGGAGTATCAAGCAGTACTTC. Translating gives CASRAGQGSIKQYF.